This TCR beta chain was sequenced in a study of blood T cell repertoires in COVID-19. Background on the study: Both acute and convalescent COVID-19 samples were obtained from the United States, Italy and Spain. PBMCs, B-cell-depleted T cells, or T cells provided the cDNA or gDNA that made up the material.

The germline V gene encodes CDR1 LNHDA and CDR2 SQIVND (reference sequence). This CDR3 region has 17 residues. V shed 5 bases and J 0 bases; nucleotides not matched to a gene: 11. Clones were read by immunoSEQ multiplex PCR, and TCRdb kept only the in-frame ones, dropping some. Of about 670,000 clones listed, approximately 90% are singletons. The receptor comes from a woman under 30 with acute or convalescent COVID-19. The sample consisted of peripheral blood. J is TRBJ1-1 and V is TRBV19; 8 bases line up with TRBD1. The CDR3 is CASSSTGEITLNTEAFF. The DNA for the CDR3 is TGTGCCAGTAGTTCGACAGGGGAGATCACGTTGAACACTGAAGCTTTCTTT.